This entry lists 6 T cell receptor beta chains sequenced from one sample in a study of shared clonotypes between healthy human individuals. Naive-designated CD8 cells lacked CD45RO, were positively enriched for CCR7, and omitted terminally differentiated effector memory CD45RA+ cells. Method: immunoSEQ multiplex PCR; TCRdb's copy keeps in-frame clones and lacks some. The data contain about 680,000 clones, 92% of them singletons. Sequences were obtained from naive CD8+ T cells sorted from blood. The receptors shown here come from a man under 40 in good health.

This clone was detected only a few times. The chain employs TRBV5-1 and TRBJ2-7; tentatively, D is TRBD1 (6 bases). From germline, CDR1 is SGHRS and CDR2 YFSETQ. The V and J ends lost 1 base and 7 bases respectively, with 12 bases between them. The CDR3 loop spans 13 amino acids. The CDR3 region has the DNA TGCGCCAGCAGCTTGTCGACAGGTAGGGAGCAGTACTTC. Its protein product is CASSLSTGREQYF. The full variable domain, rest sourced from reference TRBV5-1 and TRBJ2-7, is KAGVTQTPRYLIKTRGQQVTLSCSPISGHRSVSWYQQTPGQGLQFLFEYFSETQRNKGNFPGRFSGRQFSNSRSEMNVSTLELGDSALYLCASSLSTGREQYFGPGTRLTVT.

CDR3: CSGTSGLTYEQYF. The CDR3, as DNA: TGCAGCGGTACTAGCGGACTTACCTACGAGCAGTACTTC. This chain uses TRBV29-1 with TRBJ2-7; 8 positions match TRBD2. CDR1 SQVTM and CDR2 ANQGSEA come from the germline V gene. This CDR3 region has 13 residues. V lost 7 bases to trimming and J lost 2 bases; unmatched junction nucleotides: 7.

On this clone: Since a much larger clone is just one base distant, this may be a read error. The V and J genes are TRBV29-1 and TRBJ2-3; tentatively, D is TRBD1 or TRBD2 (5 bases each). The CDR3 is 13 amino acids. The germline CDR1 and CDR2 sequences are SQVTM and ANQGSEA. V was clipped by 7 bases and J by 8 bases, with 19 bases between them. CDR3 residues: CSAETGSGRTQYF. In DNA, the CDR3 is TGCAGCGCGGAAACAGGCTCGGGGCGTACGCAGTATTTT.

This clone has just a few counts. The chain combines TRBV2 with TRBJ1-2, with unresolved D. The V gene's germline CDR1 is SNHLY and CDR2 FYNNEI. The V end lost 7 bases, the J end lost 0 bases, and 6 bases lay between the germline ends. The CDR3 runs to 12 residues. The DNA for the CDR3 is TGTGCCAGCACTTGGACTAACTATGGCTACACCTTC. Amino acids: CASTWTNYGYTF.

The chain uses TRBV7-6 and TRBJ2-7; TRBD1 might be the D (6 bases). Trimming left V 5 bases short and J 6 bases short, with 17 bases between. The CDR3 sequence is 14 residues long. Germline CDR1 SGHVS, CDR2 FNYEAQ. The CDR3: CASSPGAKGGEQYF. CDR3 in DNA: TGTGCCAGCAGCCCCGGGGCGAAAGGGGGCGAGCAGTACTTC.

The CDR3 protein is CSVVDREYEQYF. CDR3 DNA: TGCAGCGTTGTTGACAGGGAATACGAGCAGTACTTC. This sequence joins TRBV29-1 and TRBJ2-7; 7 bases align to TRBD1. The CDR3 totals 12 residues. V lost 4 bases to trimming and J lost 4 bases; unmatched junction nucleotides: 4. Germline lookup yields CDR1 SQVTM and CDR2 ANQGSEA.